This T cell receptor (beta chain) was documented in a study of blood T cell repertoires in COVID-19. Background on the study: T cells, B-cell-depleted T cells, or PBMCs supplied cDNA or gDNA.

Cohort 3 donors counted as recovered after two negative PCRs, clearance, or resolved symptoms. The assay was immunoSEQ multiplex PCR, and TCRdb's table has in-frame clones only and misses some. The table lists about 300,000 clones, around 90% of them singletons. The germline V and J ends were trimmed by 2 bases and 0 bases, with 7 bases remaining between them. The CDR3 sequence is 14 residues long. Germline CDR1 MNHNS, CDR2 SASEGT. The chain uses TRBV6-1 and TRBJ1-1; no clear D. Sequenced sample: PBMCs or T cells enriched from blood (not recorded which). This sequence originates from a young woman who had recovered from COVID-19. CDR3 loop: CASSERDLNTEAFF. The DNA for the CDR3 is TGTGCCAGCAGTGAACGGGATTTGAACACTGAAGCTTTCTTT.